The source of this TCR beta chain is a study of CD8 T cells in ankylosing spondylitis. Study-level findings and limits: Earlier work had already found some motif variants in reactive arthritis synovial fluid and blood. A TCR beta motif of eight highly homologous variants appeared characteristic of ankylosing spondylitis blood.

For TCR beta, libraries came from quantitative 5'-RACE with molecular barcodes. Each CDR3 protein is one row after TCRdb ran MiXCR on the 5' RACE reads. The sample lists around 130,000 distinct CDR3 sequences, roughly an eighth occurring once. Note on this clonotype: Its antigen is as yet unknown. It may be a read error: a sequence one base away is much more abundant.

Sequenced sample: blood, either unsorted or a sorted T cell fraction (not recorded which). This clonotype was sampled from a female donor with ankylosing spondylitis or in good health (not recorded which).

CDR3 in amino acids: CAASRERTSSTDTQYF. DNA for the CDR3: TGTGCCGCCAGCAGAGAAAGGACTTCTAGCACAGATACGCAGTATTTT. The rearrangement joins TRBV15 to TRBJ2-3, with a tentative D call TRBD2 (5 bases). The V gene's germline CDR1 is LNHNV and CDR2 YYDKDF (reference sequence). The CDR3 runs to 16 residues.